This is a list of T cell receptor beta chains from one sample in a study of OX40 agonist ivuxolimab in advanced cancers. The method was immunoSEQ multiplex PCR; TCRdb's version includes in-frame clones alone and lacks a portion of them. The data hold 10,000 to 13,000 clones, with 75% to 80% observed a single time. Sequencing was performed on CD4+ or CD8+ T cells sorted from blood, taken in a trial of the OX40 agonist ivuxolimab. The receptors here all came from an adult with an advanced solid tumor such as melanoma, head and neck, liver or kidney cancer. The CDR3 runs from the conserved cysteine through the conserved F or W. D genes are given only for firm matches. Not all rows give a size; the values are once, few, many and, for expanded clones, a class.

D	size	J	length	V	CDR3	DNA
.	.	TRBJ2-3	15	TRBV9	CASSPRKGNTDTQYF	TGTGCCAGCAGCCCCCGAAAGGGCAACACAGATACGCAGTATTTT
TRBD1	.	TRBJ1-2	15	TRBV9	CASSPGTGGLDGYTF	TGTGCCAGCAGCCCAGGGACAGGGGGACTAGATGGCTACACCTTC
.	.	TRBJ1-1	13	TRBV6-6	CASHLEMNTEAFF	TGTGCCAGCCACCTCGAGATGAACACTGAAGCTTTCTTT
.	.	TRBJ2-1	16	TRBV11-2	CASSLSRTGTNLEQFF	TGTGCCAGCAGCTTATCACGAACCGGGACCAACTTAGAGCAGTTCTTC
.	.	TRBJ1-2	10	TRBV28	CASSFQGYTF	TGTGCCAGCAGTTTTCAGGGCTACACCTTC
TRBD1	.	TRBJ1-2	14	TRBV9	CASTLQGGGYGYTF	TGTGCCAGCACTTTACAGGGGGGAGGCTATGGCTACACCTTC
TRBD2	once	TRBJ2-7	18	TRBV7-2	CASSLPRGLADRFYEQYF	TGTGCCAGCAGCCTACCAAGAGGACTAGCGGACCGGTTCTACGAGCAGTACTTC
.	.	TRBJ1-2	14	TRBV5-5	CASSLQGANYGYTF	TGTGCCAGCAGCTTGCAGGGAGCTAACTATGGCTACACCTTC
TRBD1	.	TRBJ1-3	17	TRBV7-9	CASSWGEGTGTGNTIYF	TGTGCCAGCAGCTGGGGGGAAGGGACAGGGACTGGAAACACCATATATTTT
TRBD1	.	TRBJ2-7	15	TRBV19	CASSILRDRVYEQYF	TGTGCCAGTAGTATACTCCGGGACAGGGTATACGAGCAGTACTTC
.	.	TRBJ2-3	15	TRBV19	CASSIKVTSTDTQYF	TGTGCCAGTAGTATCAAGGTTACTAGCACAGATACGCAGTATTTT
.	.	TRBJ2-7	13	TRBV4-1	CASSQGETYEQYF	TGCGCCAGCAGCCAAGGGGAGACCTACGAGCAGTACTTC